A selection of T cell receptor beta chains follows, all from one sample in a study of cytomegalovirus exposure and HLA in healthy donors. The table came from immunoSEQ multiplex PCR; TCRdb's copy has only in-frame clones and leaves some out. The repertoire holds roughly 120,000 clones, with approximately 87% as singletons. Sequenced: PBMCs. Receptors originate from a woman in her 30s in good health and CMV-seronegative. The conserved cysteine and the conserved F or W are not part of the CDR3 here.

J gene: TRBJ1-6; V gene: TRBV6-6; CDR3 protein: ATTTGGKNSPLH
J gene: TRBJ2-5; V gene: TRBV28; CDR3 protein: ASSAFGGGKETQY
J gene: TRBJ2-5; V gene: TRBV29-1; CDR3 protein: SVNGETQY
J gene: TRBJ2-3; V gene: TRBV4-1; CDR3 protein: ASSQESGWADTQY
J gene: TRBJ1-1; V gene: TRBV6-9; CDR3 protein: ASSYPGVQGKNTEAF
J gene: TRBJ2-1; V gene: TRBV19; CDR3 protein: ASSSSRGRFNEQF
J gene: TRBJ2-2; V gene: TRBV19; CDR3 protein: ATNKGGTGELF
J gene: TRBJ1-3; V gene: TRBV7-9; CDR3 protein: ASSYTQGSGNTIY
J gene: TRBJ2-1; V gene: TRBV6-1; CDR3 protein: ASTQDSVNEQF
J gene: TRBJ1-3; V gene: TRBV5-1; CDR3 protein: ASSLASTGVGNTIY
J gene: TRBJ2-1; V gene: TRBV11-3; CDR3 protein: ASSLGSSYNEQF
J gene: TRBJ1-4; V gene: TRBV6-5; CDR3 protein: ASRTGVEKLF
J gene: TRBJ2-7; V gene: TRBV18; CDR3 protein: ASSAESNEQY